The rows below give T cell receptor beta chains drawn from one sample of a study of T cells in Graves' hyperthyroidism and ophthalmopathy. TCRdb re-derived calls from the multiplex PCR reads in MiXCR, one entry per CDR3 protein. The sample contains around 490,000 distinct CDR3 sequences, around 20% of which appear only once. Sequencing input: blood. The receptors originated from a man aged 40-55 years with Graves' ophthalmopathy. CDR3s include the opening cysteine and the closing phenylalanine or tryptophan. D genes are given only for firm matches. Where a row states a size, it is once, few, many or the class of an expanded clone; other rows omit it.

TRBJ2-3 | . | TRBD2 | TRBV20-1 | TGCAGTGCTGAGCTCGGTGCGGGAGGGATGACAGATACGCAGTATTTT | CSAELGAGGMTDTQYF
TRBJ1-1 | many | . | TRBV6-5 | TGTGCCAGCAGTTTCGCGGGTCTGAACACTGAAGCTTTCTTT | CASSFAGLNTEAFF
TRBJ1-4 | . | TRBD1 | TRBV6-1 | TGTGCCACCGGACAGGGTCGTATTGGTGAAAAACTGTTTTTT | CATGQGRIGEKLFF
TRBJ2-1 | once | . | TRBV7-8 | TGTGCCAGCAGCTTTACATCTCAGGGCAATGAGCAGTTCTTC | CASSFTSQGNEQFF
TRBJ1-5 | few | . | TRBV3-1 | TGTGCCAGCAGCCCGGACCTCAATCAGCCCCAGCATTTT | CASSPDLNQPQHF
TRBJ2-1 | . | . | TRBV27 | TGTGCCAGCAGCCCTCATTACCATGAGCAGTTCTTC | CASSPHYHEQFF
TRBJ2-7 | . | . | TRBV20-1 | TGCAGTGCTAGAGTCGCGGACAGACCCCACTACGAGCAGTACTTC | CSARVADRPHYEQYF
TRBJ2-7 | . | . | TRBV12-3/TRBV12-4 | TGTGCCAGCAGTCTAATGGGGGCCTACGAGCAGTACTTC | CASSLMGAYEQYF
TRBJ2-1 | many | TRBD2 | TRBV7-2 | TGTGCCAGCAGCTTAAACCGACTAGCGGGTATCAATGAGCAGTTCTTC | CASSLNRLAGINEQFF
TRBJ2-7 | many | TRBD1 | TRBV6-1 | TGTGCCAGCAGTGAAGATGTGGGGGACAGCTCCTACGAGCAGTACTTC | CASSEDVGDSSYEQYF
TRBJ2-5 | many | . | TRBV12-3/TRBV12-4 | TGTGCCAGCAGTTTAGCTTCCCTCCAGACCCAGTACTTC | CASSLASLQTQYF
TRBJ2-5 | . | TRBD2 | TRBV7-2 | TGTGCCAGCAGCTTATTGACGTCGAGCGGGAGTCCCCAAGAGACCCAGTACTTC | CASSLLTSSGSPQETQYF